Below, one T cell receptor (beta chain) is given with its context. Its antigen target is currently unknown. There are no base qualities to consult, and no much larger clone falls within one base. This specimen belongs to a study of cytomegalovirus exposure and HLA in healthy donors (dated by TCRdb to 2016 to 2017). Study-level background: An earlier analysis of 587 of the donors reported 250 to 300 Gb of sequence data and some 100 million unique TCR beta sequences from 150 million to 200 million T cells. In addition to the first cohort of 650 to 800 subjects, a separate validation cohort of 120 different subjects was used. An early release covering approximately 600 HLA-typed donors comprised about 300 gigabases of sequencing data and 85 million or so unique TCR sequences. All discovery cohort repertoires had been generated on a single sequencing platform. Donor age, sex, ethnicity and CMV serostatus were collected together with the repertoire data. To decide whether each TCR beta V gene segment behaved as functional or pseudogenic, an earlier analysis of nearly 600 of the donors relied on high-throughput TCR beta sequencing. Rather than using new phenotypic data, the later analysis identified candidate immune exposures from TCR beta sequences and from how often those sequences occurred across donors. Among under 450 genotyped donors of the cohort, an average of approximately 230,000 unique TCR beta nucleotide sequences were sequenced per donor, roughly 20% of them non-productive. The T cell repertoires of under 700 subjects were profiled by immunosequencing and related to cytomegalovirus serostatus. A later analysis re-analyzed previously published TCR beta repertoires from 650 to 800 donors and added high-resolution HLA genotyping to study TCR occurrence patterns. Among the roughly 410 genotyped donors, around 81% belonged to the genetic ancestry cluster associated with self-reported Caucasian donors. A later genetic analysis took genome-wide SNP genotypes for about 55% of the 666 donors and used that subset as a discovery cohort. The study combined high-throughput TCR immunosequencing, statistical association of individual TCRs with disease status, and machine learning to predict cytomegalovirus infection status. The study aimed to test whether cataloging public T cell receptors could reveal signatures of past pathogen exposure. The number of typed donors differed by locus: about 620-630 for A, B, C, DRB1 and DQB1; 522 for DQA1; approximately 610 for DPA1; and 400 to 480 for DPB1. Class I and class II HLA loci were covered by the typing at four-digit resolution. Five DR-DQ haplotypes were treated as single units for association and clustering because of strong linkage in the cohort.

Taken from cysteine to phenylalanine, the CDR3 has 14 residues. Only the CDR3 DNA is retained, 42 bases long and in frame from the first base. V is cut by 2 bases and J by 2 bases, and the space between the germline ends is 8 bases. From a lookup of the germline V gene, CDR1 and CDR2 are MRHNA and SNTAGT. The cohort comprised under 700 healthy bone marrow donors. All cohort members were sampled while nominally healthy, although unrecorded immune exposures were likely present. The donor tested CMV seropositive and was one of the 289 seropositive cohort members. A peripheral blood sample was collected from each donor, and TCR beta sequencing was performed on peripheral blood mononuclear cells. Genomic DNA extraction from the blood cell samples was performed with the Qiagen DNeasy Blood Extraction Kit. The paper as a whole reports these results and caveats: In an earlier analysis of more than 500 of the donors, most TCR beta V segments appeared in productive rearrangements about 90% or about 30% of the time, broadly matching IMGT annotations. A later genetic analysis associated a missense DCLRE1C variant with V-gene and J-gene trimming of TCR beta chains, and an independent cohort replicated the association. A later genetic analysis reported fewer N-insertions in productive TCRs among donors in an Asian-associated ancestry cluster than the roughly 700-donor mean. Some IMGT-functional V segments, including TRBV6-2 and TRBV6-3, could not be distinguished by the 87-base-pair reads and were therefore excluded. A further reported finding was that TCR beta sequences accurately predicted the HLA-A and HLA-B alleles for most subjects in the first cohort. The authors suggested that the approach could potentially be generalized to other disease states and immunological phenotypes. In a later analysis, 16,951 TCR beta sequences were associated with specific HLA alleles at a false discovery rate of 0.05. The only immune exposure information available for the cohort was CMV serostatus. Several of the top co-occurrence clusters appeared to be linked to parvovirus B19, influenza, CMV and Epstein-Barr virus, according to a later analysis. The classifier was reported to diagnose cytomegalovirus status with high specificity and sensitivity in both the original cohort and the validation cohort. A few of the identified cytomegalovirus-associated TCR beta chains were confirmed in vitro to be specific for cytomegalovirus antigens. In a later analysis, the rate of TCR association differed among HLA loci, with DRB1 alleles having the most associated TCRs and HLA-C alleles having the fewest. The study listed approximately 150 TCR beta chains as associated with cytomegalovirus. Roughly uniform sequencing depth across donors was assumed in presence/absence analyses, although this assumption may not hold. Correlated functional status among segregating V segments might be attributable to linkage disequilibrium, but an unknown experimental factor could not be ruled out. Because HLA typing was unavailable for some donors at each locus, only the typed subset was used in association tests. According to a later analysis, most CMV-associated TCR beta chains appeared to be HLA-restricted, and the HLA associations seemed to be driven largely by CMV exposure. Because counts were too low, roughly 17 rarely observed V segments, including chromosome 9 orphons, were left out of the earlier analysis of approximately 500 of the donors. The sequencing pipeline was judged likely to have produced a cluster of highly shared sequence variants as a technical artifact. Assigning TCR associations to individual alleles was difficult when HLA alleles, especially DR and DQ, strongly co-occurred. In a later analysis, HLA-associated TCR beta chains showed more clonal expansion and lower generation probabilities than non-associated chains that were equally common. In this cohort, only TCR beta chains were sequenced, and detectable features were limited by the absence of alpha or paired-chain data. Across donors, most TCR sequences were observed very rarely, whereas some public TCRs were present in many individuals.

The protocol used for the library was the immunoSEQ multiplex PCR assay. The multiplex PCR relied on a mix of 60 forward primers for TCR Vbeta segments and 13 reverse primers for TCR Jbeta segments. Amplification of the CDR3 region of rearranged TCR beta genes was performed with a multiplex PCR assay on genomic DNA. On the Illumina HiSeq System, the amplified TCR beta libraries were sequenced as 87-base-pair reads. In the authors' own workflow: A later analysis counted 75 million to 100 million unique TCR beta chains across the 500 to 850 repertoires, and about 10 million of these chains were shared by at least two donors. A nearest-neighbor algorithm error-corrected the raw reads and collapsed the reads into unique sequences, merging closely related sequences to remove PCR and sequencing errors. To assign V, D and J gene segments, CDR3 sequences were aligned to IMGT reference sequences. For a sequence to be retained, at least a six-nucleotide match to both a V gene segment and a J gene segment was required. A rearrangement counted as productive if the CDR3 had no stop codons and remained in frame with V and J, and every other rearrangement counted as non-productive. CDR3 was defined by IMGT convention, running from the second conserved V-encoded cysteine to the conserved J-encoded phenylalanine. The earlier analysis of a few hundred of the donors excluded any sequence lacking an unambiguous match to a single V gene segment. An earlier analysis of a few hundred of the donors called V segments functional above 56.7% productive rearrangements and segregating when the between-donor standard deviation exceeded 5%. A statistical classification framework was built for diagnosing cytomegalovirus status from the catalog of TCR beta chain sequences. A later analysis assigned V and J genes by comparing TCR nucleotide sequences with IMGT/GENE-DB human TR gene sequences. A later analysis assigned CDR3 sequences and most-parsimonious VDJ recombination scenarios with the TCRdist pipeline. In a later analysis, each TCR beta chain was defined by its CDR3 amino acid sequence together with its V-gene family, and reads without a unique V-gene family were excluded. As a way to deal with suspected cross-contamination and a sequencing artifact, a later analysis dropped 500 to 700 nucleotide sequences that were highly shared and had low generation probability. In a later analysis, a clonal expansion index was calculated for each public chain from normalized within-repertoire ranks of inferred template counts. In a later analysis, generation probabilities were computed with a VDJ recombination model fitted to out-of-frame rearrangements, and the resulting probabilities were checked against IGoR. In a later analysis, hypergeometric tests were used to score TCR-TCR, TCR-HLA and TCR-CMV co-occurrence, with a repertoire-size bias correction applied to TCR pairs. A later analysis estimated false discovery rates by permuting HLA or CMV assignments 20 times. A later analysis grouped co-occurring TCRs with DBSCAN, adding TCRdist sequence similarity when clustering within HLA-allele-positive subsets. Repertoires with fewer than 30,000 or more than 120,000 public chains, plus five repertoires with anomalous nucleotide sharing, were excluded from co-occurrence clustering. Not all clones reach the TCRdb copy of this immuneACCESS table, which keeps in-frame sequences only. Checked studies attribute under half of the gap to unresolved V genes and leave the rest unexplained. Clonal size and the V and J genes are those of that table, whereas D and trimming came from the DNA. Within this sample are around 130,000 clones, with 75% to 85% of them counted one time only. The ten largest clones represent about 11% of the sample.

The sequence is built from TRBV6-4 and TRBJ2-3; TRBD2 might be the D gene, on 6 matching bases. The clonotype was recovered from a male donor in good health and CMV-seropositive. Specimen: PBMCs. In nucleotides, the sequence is TGTGCCAGCAGTGACGGGGAGGCCACAGATACGCAGTATTTT. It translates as CASSDGEATDTQYF.